This T cell receptor beta chain originates from a study of blood T cell repertoires in COVID-19 (TCRdb year 2020). About the investigation overall: Samples covering the acute and convalescent phases of COVID-19 were provided by collaborators in the United States, Italy and Spain. The samples were drawn from two sources: the first 160 participants of the ongoing ImmuneRACE study, and 1,000 to 1,500 subjects contributed by 6 global collaborators. Subjects who had been exposed to COVID-19, were actively infected with it, or had recovered from it provided the deeply sampled blood TCRbeta repertoires that made up the dataset. The sample metadata nearly always contained a de-identified subject ID, COVID-19 status, age in years and sex. The prospective study material was composed of cDNA or gDNA derived from T cells, B-cell-depleted T cells, or PBMCs. The repertoires were made available in a free public database intended to serve as a resource for research on the immune response to SARS-CoV-2. Where available, HLA class I and class II types were obtained from metadata supplied by the sample provider rather than from assay-based typing.

TCRbeta CDR3 regions were amplified from genomic DNA using the immunoSEQ Assay, a bias-controlled multiplex PCR. On the authors' methods: Within the assay, amplification of reference gene primers was used to estimate how many nucleated cells each sample contained. Sequence reads were collapsed and filtered to measure the absolute abundance of every unique TCRbeta CDR3 rearrangement. For each sample, productive Simpson clonality was calculated by taking the square root of Simpson's diversity index across productive rearrangements. TCRdb re-hosts the immuneACCESS table, in-frame sequences only. Its copies lack some clones; in the studies checked, an unresolved V gene accounts for under half of them, and the cause for the rest is not known. V and J calls and clone size are those listed in that table; D and trimming were worked out from the DNA. Recorded for this sample are 70,000 to 80,000 clones; 80% to 90% of them occurred a single time. The ten largest clonotypes hold 5% to 8% of the sample.

On this clone: Its binding antigen is unknown. No base quality values were provided; no much bigger clone lies one nucleotide off.

The paper's findings and limits, for the study overall: How much clinical and demographic metadata was included differed by source and by participant, and the metadata was provided uncurated.

CDR1 and CDR2 were assigned from the germline V gene (reference sequence) as LGHDT and YNNKEL. Taken from cysteine to phenylalanine, the CDR3 has 13 residues. Only CDR3 DNA is held: 39 bases, read in frame from base 1. V is shortened by 2 bases, J by 5 bases, and the region joining them spans 9 bases. The collaborating institutions used their own protocols to collect whole blood in K2EDTA tubes. For TCRbeta analysis, collaborators shipped samples in one of three forms: frozen whole blood, isolated PBMCs, or DNA extracted from either of those sample types. The receptor was derived from a woman in her forties or fifties with acute or convalescent COVID-19. The sequenced sample was peripheral blood. The sequence joins TRBV3-1 (or the pseudogene TRBV3-2) to TRBJ1-2; the D gene is unclear. CDR3 reads: CASSQRGSYGYTF. In nucleotide form, the sequence is TGTGCCAGCAGCCAAAGAGGAAGTTATGGCTACACCTTC.